The rows below give T cell receptor beta chains drawn from one sample of a study of blood T cell repertoires in COVID-19. Generated by immunoSEQ multiplex PCR, the TCRdb table keeps only in-frame clones and is missing some. The data contain about 150,000 clones, approximately 82% of them singletons. Material for sequencing was peripheral blood. These receptor sequences come from a woman aged 50 to 65 with acute or convalescent COVID-19. CDR3s include the opening cysteine and the closing phenylalanine or tryptophan. A D gene is named only where the DNA matches it firmly. Only part of the rows carry a size: once, few, many, or a class if the clone is expanded.

d_call j_call clone_size v_call cdr3_aa cdr3_nt
TRBD1 TRBJ1-3 NA TRBV19 CASSTKGQLRNTIYF TGTGCCAGTAGTACGAAGGGACAGCTGAGAAACACCATATATTTT
NA TRBJ2-3 NA TRBV7-2 CASSPRLQGSDTQYF TGTGCCAGCAGCCCTAGGTTACAGGGTTCAGATACGCAGTATTTT
TRBD1 TRBJ2-5 NA TRBV28 CASTSSGTGDWETQYF TGTGCCAGCACTTCGTCAGGGACAGGGGACTGGGAGACCCAGTACTTC
NA TRBJ1-3 NA TRBV19 CASSIGGAKASGNTIYF TGTGCCAGTAGTATCGGAGGGGCTAAAGCGTCTGGAAACACCATATATTTT
TRBD2 TRBJ2-3 NA TRBV7-7 CASSWGGGGTDTQYF TGTGCCAGCAGCTGGGGCGGGGGAGGCACAGATACGCAGTATTTT
TRBD2 TRBJ2-7 NA TRBV11-2 CASSPRTSGVYEQYF TGTGCCAGCAGCCCACGGACTAGCGGGGTGTACGAGCAGTACTTC
NA TRBJ1-1 NA TRBV4-3 CASSQDLGSFGTEAFF TGCGCCAGCAGCCAAGATTTGGGCAGCTTCGGCACTGAAGCTTTCTTT
NA TRBJ1-1 NA TRBV18 CASSPGGPPEAFF TGTGCCAGCTCACCCGGCGGGCCGCCTGAAGCTTTCTTT
NA TRBJ2-7 NA TRBV28 CASSLAGNYEQYF TGTGCCAGCAGTTTAGCAGGGAACTACGAGCAGTACTTC
TRBD2 TRBJ2-3 once TRBV4-2 CASSQDASGGPDTQYF TGTGCCAGCAGCCAAGACGCTAGCGGGGGGCCAGATACGCAGTATTTT
NA TRBJ2-1 NA TRBV2 CASSDRRPTGPEQFF TGTGCCAGCAGTGATCGAAGGCCTACAGGGCCCGAGCAGTTCTTC
TRBD1 TRBJ2-7 NA TRBV29-1 CSVSGQGSLYEQYF TGCAGCGTTTCGGGACAGGGGAGTCTCTACGAGCAGTACTTC
TRBD2 TRBJ2-4 few TRBV3-1/TRBV3-2 CASSQDGGTSGSTKNIQYF TGTGCCAGCAGCCAAGATGGAGGGACTAGCGGGTCGACTAAAAACATTCAGTACTTC
NA TRBJ2-1 NA TRBV4-1 CASSQASGSINEQFF TGCGCCAGCAGCCAAGCTTCGGGATCAATCAATGAGCAGTTCTTC
TRBD1 TRBJ2-7 NA TRBV2 CASSGTGGGEQYF TGTGCCAGCAGTGGGACAGGGGGCGGCGAGCAGTACTTC
NA TRBJ2-1 few TRBV4-3 CASSQDAGSSYNEQFF TGCGCCAGCAGCCAAGACGCGGGGAGCTCCTACAATGAGCAGTTCTTC
TRBD1 TRBJ1-5 once TRBV24-1 CATIIGQGCNQPQHF TGTGCCACCATAATAGGACAGGGTTGCAATCAGCCCCAGCATTTT
TRBD1 TRBJ1-2 NA TRBV7-9 CASSFRGIEDYGYTF TGTGCCAGCAGCTTCAGGGGGATTGAAGACTATGGCTACACCTTC
TRBD1 TRBJ2-2 NA TRBV5-6 CASSLVQSGGGTGELFF TGTGCCAGCAGCTTGGTACAGTCAGGGGGCGGCACCGGGGAGCTGTTTTTT
NA TRBJ1-1 once TRBV6-1 CASSEAVGSTEAFF TGTGCCAGCAGTGAAGCGGTGGGGAGCACTGAAGCTTTCTTT
NA TRBJ1-3 NA TRBV30 CAWIQRKIGLNSGNTIYF TGTGCCTGGATCCAGCGCAAAATTGGCCTGAACTCTGGAAACACCATATATTTT
NA TRBJ1-6 NA TRBV6-5 CASRDRLYNSPLHF TGTGCCAGCAGGGACAGACTCTATAATTCACCCCTCCACTTT
NA TRBJ1-2 NA TRBV4-1 CASSQDQSGRANGYTF TGCGCCAGCAGCCAAGATCAGAGTGGCAGGGCGAATGGCTACACCTTC
NA TRBJ2-2 NA TRBV4-1 CASRRAEDTGELFF TGCGCCAGCAGACGGGCGGAGGACACCGGGGAGCTGTTTTTT
NA TRBJ1-4 NA TRBV5-1 CASRGSGTGLNEKLFF TGCGCCAGCCGTGGGTCTGGTACAGGGCTTAATGAAAAACTGTTTTTT
TRBD1 TRBJ1-1 NA TRBV6-4 CASSDPNRGVAFF TGTGCCAGCAGTGACCCCAACAGGGGCGTCGCTTTCTTT
NA TRBJ2-7 NA TRBV4-3 CASSQDRSIVYEQYF TGCGCCAGCAGCCAAGATCGGAGCATTGTCTACGAGCAGTACTTC
NA TRBJ1-4 NA TRBV3-1/TRBV3-2 CASSQATGQLFF TGTGCCAGCAGCCAAGCGACAGGACAACTGTTTTTT
NA TRBJ1-1 few TRBV29-1 CSVALASIANEAFF TGCAGCGTTGCGCTCGCGTCGATCGCCAATGAAGCTTTCTTT
TRBD1 TRBJ1-2 NA TRBV5-1 CASSPAGQINYGYTF TGCGCCAGCAGTCCTGCGGGACAGATCAACTATGGCTACACCTTC
NA TRBJ1-1 few TRBV6-2/TRBV6-3 CASSPGTGLKWFLDTEAFF TGTGCCAGCAGTCCGGGTACGGGGTTGAAGTGGTTTTTAGACACTGAAGCTTTCTTT
NA TRBJ2-7 once TRBV4-2 CASSRALAYSYEQYF TGTGCCAGCAGCCGCGCCCTAGCCTACTCTTACGAGCAGTACTTC
TRBD2 TRBJ2-1 few TRBV28 CASSWAGLAGSGNEQFF TGTGCCAGCAGTTGGGCGGGACTAGCGGGATCGGGCAATGAGCAGTTCTTC
NA TRBJ2-2 NA TRBV6-1 CARPWVLVTGELFF TGTGCCCGCCCTTGGGTCCTAGTCACCGGGGAGCTGTTTTTT
NA TRBJ2-1 NA TRBV7-2 CASSLVTDNEQFF TGTGCCAGCAGCTTAGTGACAGACAATGAGCAGTTCTTC
TRBD1 TRBJ1-6 NA TRBV10-3 CAISPQGADSPLHF TGTGCCATCAGTCCCCAGGGGGCAGATTCACCCCTCCACTTT